This T cell receptor (beta chain) was profiled in a study of blood T cell repertoires in COVID-19. Study-level background: The study drew acute and convalescent COVID-19 samples from the United States, Italy and Spain. PBMCs, B-cell-depleted T cells, or T cells were the source of the cDNA or gDNA that made up the material.

This CDR3 spans 12 amino acids. V was shortened by 7 bases and J by 5 bases, with 11 bases between the two germline ends. Original methodology: Estimation of nucleated cell counts relied on the amplification of reference gene primers. Some clones are missing from TCRdb's copy, which holds only in-frame ones; the method was immunoSEQ multiplex PCR. The V and J calls and clone size are taken from that table; D and trimming were inferred from the DNA. The top ten clones hold roughly 3.7% of a sample with 200,000 to 300,000 clones, about 90% of them seen once. This sequence joins TRBV12-3 or TRBV12-4 and TRBJ1-1; D not resolved. The material sequenced was peripheral blood. This TCR derives from a woman in her thirties or forties with acute or convalescent COVID-19. The CDR3 nucleotides are TGTGCCAGCACTCCGGGTAGTACTGAAGCTTTCTTT. Translating it yields CASTPGSTEAFF.